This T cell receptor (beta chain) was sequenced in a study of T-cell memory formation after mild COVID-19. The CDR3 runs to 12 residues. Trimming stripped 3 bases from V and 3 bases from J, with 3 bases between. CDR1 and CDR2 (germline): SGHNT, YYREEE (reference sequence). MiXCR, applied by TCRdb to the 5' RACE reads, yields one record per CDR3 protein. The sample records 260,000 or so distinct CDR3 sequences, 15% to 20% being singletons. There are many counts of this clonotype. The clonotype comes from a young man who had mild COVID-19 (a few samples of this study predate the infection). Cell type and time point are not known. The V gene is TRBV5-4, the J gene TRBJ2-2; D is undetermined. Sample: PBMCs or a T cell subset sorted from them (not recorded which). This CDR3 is CASSSYTGELFF. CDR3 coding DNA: TGTGCCAGCAGCTCTTACACCGGGGAGCTGTTTTTT.